This TCR beta chain emerged from a study of regulatory T cells in long-lasting Graves disease. General study results and limits: Persistent disease preferred TRBV28, TRBJ1-2 and TRBJ2-5.

Looked up from germline, CDR1 is LGHNA and CDR2 is YNFKEQ. The germline V and J ends were trimmed by 0 bases and 0 bases, with 8 bases remaining between them. The CDR3 is 16 residues long. As to time point: newly diagnosed GD, antithyroid drugs for less than 3 months. The TCR library was made from RNA that had been extracted from PBMCs in TRIzol. Only a few counts were recorded for this clonotype. The antigen remains unidentified. Assembly of TCR beta libraries relied on iRepertoire HTBI primers together with Arm-PCR of CDR3 regions. MiXCR was run by TCRdb on the multiplex PCR reads, yielding one entry per CDR3 protein. The data hold 200,000 to 250,000 distinct CDR3 sequences, with less than 20% observed a single time. The same specimen was also included in a second study, on T cells in Graves' hyperthyroidism and ophthalmopathy. According to that study: Used for diagnoses were clinical symptoms, serum thyroxine and TRAb, thyroid ultrasound and orbital computed tomography.

The V call is TRBV4-2, the J call TRBJ2-2; D is ambiguous. Sequenced here: peripheral blood mononuclear cells (PBMCs), sampled at new diagnosis, from a patient treated with antithyroid drugs. This clonotype was obtained from a woman aged 30 to 39 with Graves disease. CDR3 sequence: CASSQEAAPNTGELFF. CDR3 in DNA: TGTGCCAGCAGCCAAGAAGCAGCTCCGAACACCGGGGAGCTGTTTTTT.